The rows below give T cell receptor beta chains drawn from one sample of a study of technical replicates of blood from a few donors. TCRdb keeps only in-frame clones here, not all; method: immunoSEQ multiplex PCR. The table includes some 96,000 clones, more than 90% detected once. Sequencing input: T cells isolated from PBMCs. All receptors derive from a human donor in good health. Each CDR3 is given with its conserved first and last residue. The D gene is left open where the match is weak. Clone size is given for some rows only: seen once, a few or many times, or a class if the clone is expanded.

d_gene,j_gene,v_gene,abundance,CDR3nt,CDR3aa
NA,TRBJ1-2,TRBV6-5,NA,TGTGCCACCAGTCAGGCAGGGCCCTTGCAAGGCTACACCTTC,CATSQAGPLQGYTF
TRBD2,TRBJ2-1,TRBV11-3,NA,TGTGCCAGCAGCCTCGAAGCGGGGTTTTCACAGAATGAGCAGTTCTTC,CASSLEAGFSQNEQFF
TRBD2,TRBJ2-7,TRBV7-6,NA,TGTGCCAGCAGCTCCCACCCAGAACTAGCGGGTAATCCCCTGTACGAGCAGTACTTC,CASSSHPELAGNPLYEQYF
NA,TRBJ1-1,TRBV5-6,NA,TGTGCCAGCAGCTTGGTTGGGGGAGGTACTGAAGCTTTCTTT,CASSLVGGGTEAFF
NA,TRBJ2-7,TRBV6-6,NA,TGTGCCAGCAGTCACCAACCCACGGGAGTAACCTACGAGCAGTACTTC,CASSHQPTGVTYEQYF
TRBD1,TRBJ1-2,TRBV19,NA,TGTGCCAGTAGCGACACAGGGGGCGGAGGCTACACCTTC,CASSDTGGGGYTF
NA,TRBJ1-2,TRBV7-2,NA,TGTGCCAGCAGCTTAATGGCCTATGGCTACACCTTC,CASSLMAYGYTF
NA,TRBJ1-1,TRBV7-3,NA,TGTGCCAGCAGCTTATTTAGTCTGGGGCAGGGGAGCACTGAAGCTTTCTTT,CASSLFSLGQGSTEAFF
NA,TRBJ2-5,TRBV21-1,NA,TGTGCCAGCAACACTAAGACTAGCGGGAATGGGGAGACCCAGTACTTC,CASNTKTSGNGETQYF
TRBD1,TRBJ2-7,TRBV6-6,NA,TGTGCCAGCAGTTTTGGGACAGGGGGAAACAACGAGCAGTACTTC,CASSFGTGGNNEQYF
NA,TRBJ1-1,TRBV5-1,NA,TGCGCCAGCAGTCGTGACTCGGACACTGAAGCTTTCTTT,CASSRDSDTEAFF
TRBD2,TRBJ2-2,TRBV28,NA,TGTGCCAGCAGTTTCCTAGCGGGAGGTCGGGTCACCGGGGAGCTGTTTTTT,CASSFLAGGRVTGELFF
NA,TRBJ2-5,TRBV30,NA,TGTGCCTGGGTCGGGGGTTCGGAGACCCAGTACTTC,CAWVGGSETQYF
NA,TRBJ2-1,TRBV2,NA,TGTGCCAGCAGTGCAGTTGAGCAGTTCTTC,CASSAVEQFF
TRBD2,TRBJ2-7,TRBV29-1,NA,TGCAGCGTTGGCGGTCTAGCGGGACCCTACGAGCAGTACTTC,CSVGGLAGPYEQYF
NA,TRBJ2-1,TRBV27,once,TGTGCCAGCTCTCCAGGGGTCCCCTACAATGAGCAGTTCTTC,CASSPGVPYNEQFF
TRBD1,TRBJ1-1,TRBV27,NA,TGTGCCAGCAGTTTCGGACAGGGGGGTGAAGCTTTCTTT,CASSFGQGGEAFF
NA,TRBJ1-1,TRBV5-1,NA,TGCGCCAGCAGCCCCGAGGGGGGGGTTGAAGCTTTCTTT,CASSPEGGVEAFF
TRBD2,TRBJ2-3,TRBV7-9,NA,TGTGCCAGCAGCCCCTGGGGGGGGTATACGCAGTATTTT,CASSPWGGYTQYF
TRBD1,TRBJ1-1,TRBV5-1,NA,TGCGCCAGCAGCCCGGTAGGGGACAGGGGGCAAGGTGAAGCTTTCTTT,CASSPVGDRGQGEAFF
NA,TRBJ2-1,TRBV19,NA,TGTGCCAGTAGTAGTGGTTGGCAGTACCTAGACGATGAGCAGTTCTTC,CASSSGWQYLDDEQFF
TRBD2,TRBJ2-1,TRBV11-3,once,TGTGCCAGCAGCTTCCTCCGGGGGGGTGAGGAGCAGTTCTTC,CASSFLRGGEEQFF
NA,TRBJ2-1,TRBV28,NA,TGTGCCAGCATAGTTACCGGGGGATATGATGAGCAGTTCTTC,CASIVTGGYDEQFF
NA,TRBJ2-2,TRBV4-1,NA,TGCGCCAGCAGGCCTCGGGGAACCGGGGAGCTGTTTTTT,CASRPRGTGELFF
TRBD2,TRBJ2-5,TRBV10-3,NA,TGTGCCATCGCCCCGCGGGAGGATGGCGAGACCCAGTACTTC,CAIAPREDGETQYF
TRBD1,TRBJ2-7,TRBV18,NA,TGTGCCAGCTCACCTACAGGGGGAACCTACGAGCAGTACTTC,CASSPTGGTYEQYF
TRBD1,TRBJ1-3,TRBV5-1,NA,TGCGCCAGCAGCGGGACAGACGCGACTTTTGGAAACACCATATATTTT,CASSGTDATFGNTIYF
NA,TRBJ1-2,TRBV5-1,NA,TGCGCCAGCAGCTTGACAGTCGGGGGTCCGGGAGACACCTTC,CASSLTVGGPGDTF
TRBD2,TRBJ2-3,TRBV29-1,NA,TGCAGCGTTGAAGCCCAGCGGGAGTTTGGGGCAGATACGCAGTATTTT,CSVEAQREFGADTQYF
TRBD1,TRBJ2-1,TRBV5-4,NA,TGTGCCAGCAGCTCTAATCTAGGGGACAGGGGGTTCTACAATGAGCAGTTCTTC,CASSSNLGDRGFYNEQFF
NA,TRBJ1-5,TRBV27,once,TGTGCCAGCAGTTTATCGTGGGGGGAGAGGGAGCCCCAGCATTTT,CASSLSWGEREPQHF
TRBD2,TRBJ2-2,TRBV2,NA,TGTGCCAGCAGAAGGGGACTAGCGGGAGTTGGGGACACCGGGGAGCTGTTTTTT,CASRRGLAGVGDTGELFF
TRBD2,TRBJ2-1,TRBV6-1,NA,TGTGCCAGCAGTCTTTGGACTAGCGGGGGGAATGAGCAGTTCTTC,CASSLWTSGGNEQFF
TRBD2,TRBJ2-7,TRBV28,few,TGTGCCAGCAGTGGGACTAGCGGAGGGTACGAGCAGTACTTC,CASSGTSGGYEQYF
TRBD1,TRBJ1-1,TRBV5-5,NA,TGTGCCAGCAGCTTCGGGACAGGGCCTGGGGGCACTGAAGCTTTCTTT,CASSFGTGPGGTEAFF
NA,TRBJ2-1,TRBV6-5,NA,TGTGCCAGCAGCCGCCGTACAGACACTGAGCAGTTCTTC,CASSRRTDTEQFF
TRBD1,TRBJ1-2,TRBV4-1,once,TGCGCCAGCAGCCAAGTTCGCCTACAGGGGGCGGACTTTAACTATGGCTACACCTTC,CASSQVRLQGADFNYGYTF
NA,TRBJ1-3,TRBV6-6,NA,TGTGCCAGCTCAGGGCCCGGTGGGGGAAACACCATATATTTT,CASSGPGGGNTIYF
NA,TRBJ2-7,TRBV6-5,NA,TGTGCCAGCAGCCTCGGACAGCACCTCTCCTACGAGCAGTACTTC,CASSLGQHLSYEQYF
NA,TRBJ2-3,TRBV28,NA,TGTGCCAGCCAATCGTCTAGACTAGTTGGTACAGATACGCAGTATTTT,CASQSSRLVGTDTQYF
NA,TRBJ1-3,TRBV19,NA,TGTGCCAGTAGTATTCAGAGGATCTCTGGAAACACCATATATTTT,CASSIQRISGNTIYF
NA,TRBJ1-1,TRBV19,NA,TGTGCCAGTAGTATGTGGGGCCCGGGGGCTGAAGCTTTCTTT,CASSMWGPGAEAFF
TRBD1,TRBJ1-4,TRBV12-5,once,TGTGCTAGTGGTTTGGTACAGGGGGGACAGGGTGAAAAACTGTTTTTT,CASGLVQGGQGEKLFF
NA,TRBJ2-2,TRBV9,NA,TGTGCCAGCAGCTCCCGACAGGGAGGTGCCGGGGAGCTGTTTTTT,CASSSRQGGAGELFF
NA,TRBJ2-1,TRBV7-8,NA,TGTGCCAGCAGCCCCCTTGGTGTAACGGTCAGTGAGGGCGATGAGCAGTTCTTC,CASSPLGVTVSEGDEQFF
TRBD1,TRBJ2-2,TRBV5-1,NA,TGCGCCAGCAGGACAGGGGGCTTCACCGGGGAGCTGTTTTTT,CASRTGGFTGELFF
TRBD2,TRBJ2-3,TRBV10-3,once,TGTGCCATCAGTGAGAGAACTAGCGAAGATACGCAGTATTTT,CAISERTSEDTQYF
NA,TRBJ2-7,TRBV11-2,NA,TGTGCCAGCAGGTCATACAGGGAGAGAACCTACGAGCAGTACTTC,CASRSYRERTYEQYF
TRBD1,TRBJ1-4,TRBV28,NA,TGTGCCAGCAGTGTCCCAGGGGGTGGGACTGAAAAACTGTTTTTT,CASSVPGGGTEKLFF
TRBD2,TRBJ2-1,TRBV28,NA,TGTGCCAGCAGTTTATGGGGGGAGGGCAATGAGCAGTTCTTC,CASSLWGEGNEQFF
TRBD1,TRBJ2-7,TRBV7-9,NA,TGTGCCAGCAGCTTAGCGCCCGAACAGGGGGGCAACGAGCAGTACTTC,CASSLAPEQGGNEQYF
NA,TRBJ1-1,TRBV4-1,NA,TGCGCCAGCAGCCAAGAGACAGGACCTATGAACACTGAAGCTTTCTTT,CASSQETGPMNTEAFF
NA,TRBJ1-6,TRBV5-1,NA,TGCGCCAGCAGCTTTCCAGGGAATTCACCCCTCCACTTT,CASSFPGNSPLHF